The 18 T cell receptor beta chains below were found in one sample sequenced in a study of blood T cells in healthy people across ages. A second PCR of about 6 to 12 cycles used a sample-barcoded 5' primer and a J-beta primer mix. TCRdb used MiXCR to reprocess the 5' RACE reads, holding one entry per CDR3 protein. The table lists 1,800,000 or so distinct CDR3 sequences, roughly two fifths of them singletons. The sequencing input was blood. The source is a human donor in good health.

The V call is TRBV7-9, the J call TRBJ1-4; tentatively, D is TRBD1 (6 bases). The CDR3 runs 14 residues. Germline-derived CDR1 and CDR2 are SEHNR and FQNEAQ (reference sequence). Trimming removed 5 bases at V and 10 bases at J, with 17 bases between. For the CDR3, the DNA is TGTGCCAGCAGCGGGGGCCCGGCCCCAGGAAAACTGTTTTTT. Protein: CASSGGPAPGKLFF.

The J gene is TRBJ2-4, the V gene TRBV5-6, with TRBD1 matching 8 bases. The J call could be wrong; TRBJ2-7 is a better fit for the DNA end. Germline assignment: CDR1 SGHDT and CDR2 YYEEEE. CDR3 length equals 14 residues. The CDR3 sequence is CASSGGTGRFEQYF. The CDR3 DNA reads TGTGCCAGCAGCGGAGGGACAGGTCGGTTCGAGCAGTACTTC.

The chain recombines TRBV6-6 with TRBJ2-3; D is uncertain. Trimming cost V 2 bases and J 4 bases, with 19 bases left between them. Germline-derived CDR1 and CDR2 are MNHNY and SVGAGI (reference sequence). The CDR3 spans 17 residues. The CDR3: CASSYDTPTRRPDTQYF. CDR3 DNA: TGTGCCAGCAGTTACGATACCCCCACAAGACGCCCAGATACGCAGTATTTT.

In its sample, this clonotype was seen many times. The chain combines TRBV3-1 with TRBJ1-2; D ambiguous. The CDR3 covers 13 residues. V was pared by 0 bases and J by 4 bases, with 6 bases between. From germline, CDR1 is LGHDT and CDR2 YNNKEL (reference sequence). CDR3 region: CASSQDTAYGYTF. The CDR3 coding sequence is TGTGCCAGCAGCCAAGATACAGCCTATGGCTACACCTTC.

This clonotype has a handful of counts. For the CDR3, the DNA is TGTGCCAGCAGCTCCCGCGGCCGCCCCTACGAGCAGTACTTC. Amino acids: CASSSRGRPYEQYF. The chain recombines TRBV13 with TRBJ2-7; D ambiguous. The V and J ends lost 4 bases and 2 bases respectively, with 12 bases between them. The CDR3 is 14 residues long. Germline V gene lookup returns CDR1 PRHDT and CDR2 FYEKMQ (reference sequence).

In regard to this clonotype: The junction and the germline gene differ at one end; a read error may be behind it. The rearrangement uses TRBV5-1 and TRBJ2-3, with D possibly matching TRBD2 (6 bases). Germline-derived CDR1 and CDR2 are SGHRS and YFSETQ. CDR3 length: 15 residues. CDR3 residues: CASTLEEGLADTQYF. Here the CDR3 DNA reads TGCGCCAGCACCCTGGAGGAGGGACTCGCAGATACACAGTATTTT.

This chain uses TRBV11-2 with TRBJ1-2, with D unresolved. Between the trimmed V and J ends, which lost 6 bases and 4 bases, there was a span of 12 bases. CDR1 is SGHAT, CDR2 FQNNGV, per germline. This CDR3 region has 13 residues. The CDR3 region is CASSHVKGYGYTF. CDR3 nucleotides: TGTGCCAGCAGTCACGTCAAAGGCTATGGCTACACCTTC.

This clonotype has at least ten counts. In nucleotides, the CDR3 is TGTGCCAGCAGCCTCAGGGGCTACTCCTACGAGCAGTACTTC. As protein: CASSLRGYSYEQYF. The gene calls are TRBV7-2 and TRBJ2-7; D possibly corresponds to TRBD1 (6 bases). V was pared by 5 bases and J by 0 bases, with 11 bases between. CDR3 length: 14 amino acids. CDR1 is SGHTA and CDR2 is FQGNSA in the germline V gene.

The chain has TRBV6-2 or TRBV6-3 and TRBJ2-5; D remains unclear. From germline, CDR1 is MNHEY and CDR2 SVGEGT. This CDR3 is built from 9 residues. Trimming stripped 6 bases from V and 11 bases from J, with 7 bases between. The CDR3 here is CASSVKQYF. The CDR3 region has the DNA TGTGCCAGCAGCGTGAAGCAGTACTTC.

This clonotype was seen only a few times. This rearrangement joins TRBV20-1 to TRBJ2-1, with 7 bases that match TRBD1. Trimming cost V 5 bases and J 3 bases; bases outside gene matches: 4. Germline CDR1 reads DFQATT; CDR2 reads SNEGSKA (reference sequence). The CDR3 spans 13 residues. CDR3 region: CSASGTDYNEQFF. The CDR3 DNA follows: TGCAGTGCTTCCGGGACAGACTACAATGAGCAGTTCTTC.

The chain carries TRBV7-9 and TRBJ2-5; no clear D gene. The CDR3 has 14 amino acids. Germline-derived CDR1 and CDR2 are SEHNR and FQNEAQ (reference sequence). V was clipped by 0 bases and J by 1 base, with 6 bases between them. Written as DNA, the CDR3 is TGTGCCAGCAGCTTAGCATCGGCCCAAGAGACCCAGTACTTC. Translated, it gives CASSLASAQETQYF.

The chain couples TRBV12-1 to TRBJ2-4; the table's TRBD2 call for D was not verified on the DNA. With the DNA end fitting TRBJ2-7 better, the J assignment may be wrong. TRBV12-1 is classified as a pseudogene. The CDR3 has 18 residues. The CDR3 coding sequence is TGTGCCAGCAGCTTTGGACTAGCGGGGGTCCCCGGGGATTACGAGCAGTACTTC. It encodes CASSFGLAGVPGDYEQYF.

This clonotype has just a few counts. CDR3 sequence reads: CASSQDWVTYEQYF. CDR3 sequence (DNA): TGCGCCAGCAGCCAAGATTGGGTTACCTACGAGCAGTACTTC. This chain uses TRBV4-1 with TRBJ2-7, with no clear D. The germline CDR1 and CDR2 sequences are MGHRA and YSYEKL. The CDR3 sequence is 14 residues long. V lost 0 bases and J lost 2, with 8 bases in between.

The chain joins TRBV20-1 to TRBJ2-1; TRBD2 matches at 14 bases. Per germline, CDR1 DFQATT and CDR2 SNEGSKA (reference sequence). The CDR3 is 19 residues long. Trimming cost V 6 bases and J 0 bases; bases outside gene matches: 13. The CDR3 DNA follows: TGCAGTGCCCAAACTCCCGGGACTAGCGGGGGCAGCTCCTACAATGAGCAGTTCTTC. As protein: CSAQTPGTSGGSSYNEQFF.

The chain recombines TRBV20-1 with TRBJ1-1; TRBD1 aligns across 7 bases. Looked up from germline, CDR1 is DFQATT and CDR2 is SNEGSKA (reference sequence). The CDR3 consists of 16 residues. With 0 bases clipped from V and 0 bases from J, the junction kept 7 bases outside the gene matches. CDR3 region: CSARDQTGLLNTEAFF. The DNA for the CDR3 is TGCAGTGCTAGAGACCAGACAGGGCTTCTGAACACTGAAGCTTTCTTT.

Worth noting for this clonotype: One end of the junction is discordant with germline, which a read error may explain. The chain couples TRBV3-1 to TRBJ2-1; TRBD2 matches 12 bases. Germline-derived CDR1 and CDR2 are LGHDT and YNNKEL (reference sequence). The CDR3 totals 17 residues. CDR3 bases: TGTGCCAGCAGCCACCAAGGGACTAGCGGGCCCTACGATGAGCAGTTCTTC. Residues: CASSHQGTSGPYDEQFF.

V usage is TRBV9 and J usage is TRBJ2-4; D gene unclear. The DNA matches TRBJ2-5 better at its end, which makes the J call doubtful. Germline CDR1 SGDLS, CDR2 YYNGEE. The CDR3 runs 14 residues. The CDR3 sequence is CASSGGTFQETQYF. CDR3 sequence (DNA): TGTGCCAGCAGCGGCGGTACCTTCCAAGAGACCCAGTACTTC.

This chain connects TRBV20-1 to TRBJ2-1; 7 bases are a match to TRBD2. CDR1 is DFQATT and CDR2 is SNEGSKA in the germline V gene (reference sequence). Unmatched junction bases numbered 12, after V lost 3 bases and J lost 10 bases. The CDR3 runs to 14 residues. The CDR3 loop reads CSARRGSLVNEQFF. As DNA, the CDR3 is TGCAGTGCTAGGCGGGGGAGTCTGGTAAACGAGCAGTTCTTC.